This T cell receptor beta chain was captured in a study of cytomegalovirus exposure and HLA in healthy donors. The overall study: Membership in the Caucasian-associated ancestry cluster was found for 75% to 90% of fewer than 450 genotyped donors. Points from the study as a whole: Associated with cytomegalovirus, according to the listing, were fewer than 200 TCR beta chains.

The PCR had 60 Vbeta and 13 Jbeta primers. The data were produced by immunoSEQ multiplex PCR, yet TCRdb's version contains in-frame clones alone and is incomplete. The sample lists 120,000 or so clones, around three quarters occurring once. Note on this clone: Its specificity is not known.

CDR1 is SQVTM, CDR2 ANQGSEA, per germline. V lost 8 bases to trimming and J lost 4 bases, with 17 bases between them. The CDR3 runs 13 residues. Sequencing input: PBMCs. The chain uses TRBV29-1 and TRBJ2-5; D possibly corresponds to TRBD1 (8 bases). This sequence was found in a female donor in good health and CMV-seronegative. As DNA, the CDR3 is TGCAGCTCTTGGACAGGGAGGGGAGAGACCCAGTACTTC. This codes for CSSWTGRGETQYF. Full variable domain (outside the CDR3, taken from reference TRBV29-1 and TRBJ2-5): SAVISQKPSRDICQRGTSLTIQCQVDSQVTMMFWYRQQPGQSLTLIATANQGSEATYESGFVIDKFPISRPNLTFSTLTVSNMSPEDSSIYLCSSWTGRGETQYFGPGTRLLVL.